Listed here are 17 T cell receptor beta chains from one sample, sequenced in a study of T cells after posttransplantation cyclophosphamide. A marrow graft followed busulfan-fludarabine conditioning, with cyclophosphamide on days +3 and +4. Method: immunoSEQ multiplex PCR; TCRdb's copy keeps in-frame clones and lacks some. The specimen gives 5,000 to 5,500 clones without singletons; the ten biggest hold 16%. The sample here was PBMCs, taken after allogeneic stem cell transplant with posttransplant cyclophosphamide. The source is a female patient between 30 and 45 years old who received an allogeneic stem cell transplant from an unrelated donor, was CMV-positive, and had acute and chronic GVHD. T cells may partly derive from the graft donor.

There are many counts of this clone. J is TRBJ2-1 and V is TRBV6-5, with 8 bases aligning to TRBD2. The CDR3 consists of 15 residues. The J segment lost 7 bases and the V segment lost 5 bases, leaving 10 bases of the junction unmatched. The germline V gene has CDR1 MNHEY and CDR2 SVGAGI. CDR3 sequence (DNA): TGTGCCAGCAGTCCGGGACTAGTCGTCCGGAATGAGCAGTTCTTC. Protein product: CASSPGLVVRNEQFF.

The CDR3 DNA follows: TGTGCCAGCAGCTCTGCAGGTCCTTATAATTCACCCCTCCACTTT. Its translation is CASSSAGPYNSPLHF. The genes are TRBV11-2 and TRBJ1-6; D is ambiguous. Per germline, CDR1 SGHAT and CDR2 FQNNGV. The CDR3 has 15 amino acids. The ends were cut back, 4 bases at V and 4 bases at J, with 11 bases in the middle. Full variable domain (outside the CDR3, taken from reference TRBV11-2 and TRBJ1-6): EAGVAQSPRYKIIEKRQSVAFWCNPISGHATLYWYQQILGQGPKLLIQFQNNGVVDDSQLPKDRFSAERLKGVDSTLKIQPAKLEDSAVYLCASSSAGPYNSPLHFGNGTRLTVT.

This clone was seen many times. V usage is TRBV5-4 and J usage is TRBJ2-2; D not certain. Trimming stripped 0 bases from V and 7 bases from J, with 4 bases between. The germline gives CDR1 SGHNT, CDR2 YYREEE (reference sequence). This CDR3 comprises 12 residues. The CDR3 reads CASSLVSGELFF. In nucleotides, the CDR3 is TGTGCCAGCAGCTTGGTTAGCGGGGAGCTGTTTTTT.

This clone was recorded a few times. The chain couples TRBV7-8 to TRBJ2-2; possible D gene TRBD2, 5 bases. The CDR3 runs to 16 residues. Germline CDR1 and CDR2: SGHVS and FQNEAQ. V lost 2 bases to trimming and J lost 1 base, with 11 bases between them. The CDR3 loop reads CASSLNGIQNTGELFF. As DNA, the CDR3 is TGTGCCAGCAGCTTAAACGGGATTCAGAACACCGGGGAGCTGTTTTTT.

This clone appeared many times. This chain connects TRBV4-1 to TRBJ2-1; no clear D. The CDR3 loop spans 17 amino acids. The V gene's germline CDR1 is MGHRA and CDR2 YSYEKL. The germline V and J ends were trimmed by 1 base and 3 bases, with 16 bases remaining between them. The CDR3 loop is CASSQGQLYTLYNEQFF. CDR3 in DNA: TGCGCCAGCAGCCAAGGACAACTTTACACCCTCTACAATGAGCAGTTCTTC.

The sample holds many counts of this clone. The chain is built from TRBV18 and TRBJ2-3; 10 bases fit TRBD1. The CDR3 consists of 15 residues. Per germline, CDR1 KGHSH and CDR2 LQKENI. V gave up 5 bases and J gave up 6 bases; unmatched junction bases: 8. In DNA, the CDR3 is TGTGCCAGCTCAAAGAGGACAGGGGGTGACGATACGCAGTATTTT. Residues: CASSKRTGGDDTQYF.

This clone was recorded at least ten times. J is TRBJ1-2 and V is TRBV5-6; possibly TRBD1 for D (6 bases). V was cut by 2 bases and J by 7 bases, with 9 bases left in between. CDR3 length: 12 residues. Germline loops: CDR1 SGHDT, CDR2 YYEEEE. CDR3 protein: CASSLQGAGYTF. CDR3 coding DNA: TGTGCCAGCAGCTTACAGGGAGCTGGCTACACCTTC.

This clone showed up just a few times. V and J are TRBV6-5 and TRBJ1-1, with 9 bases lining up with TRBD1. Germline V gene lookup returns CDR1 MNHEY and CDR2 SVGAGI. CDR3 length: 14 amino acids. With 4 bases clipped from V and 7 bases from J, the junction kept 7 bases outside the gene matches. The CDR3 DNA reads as TGTGCCAGCAGTTTCCTACAGGGGGCGGGTGAAGCTTTCTTT. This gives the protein CASSFLQGAGEAFF.

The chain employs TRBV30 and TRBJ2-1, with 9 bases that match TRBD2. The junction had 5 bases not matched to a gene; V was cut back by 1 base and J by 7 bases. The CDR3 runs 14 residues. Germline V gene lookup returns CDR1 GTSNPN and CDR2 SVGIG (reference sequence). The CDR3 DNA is TGTGCCTGGAGTGGTTATAGCGGGAGTAATGAGCAGTTCTTC. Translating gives CAWSGYSGSNEQFF.

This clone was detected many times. The CDR3 nucleotides read TGTGCCTGGAGTGTAGCCCCAGATACGCAGTATTTT. Its protein product is CAWSVAPDTQYF. V usage is TRBV30 and J usage is TRBJ2-3; no firm D call. Germline values: CDR1 GTSNPN, CDR2 SVGIG (reference sequence). This CDR3 is 12 amino acids long. Trimming shortened V by 0 bases and J by 4 bases, and 5 bases separated the two germline ends.

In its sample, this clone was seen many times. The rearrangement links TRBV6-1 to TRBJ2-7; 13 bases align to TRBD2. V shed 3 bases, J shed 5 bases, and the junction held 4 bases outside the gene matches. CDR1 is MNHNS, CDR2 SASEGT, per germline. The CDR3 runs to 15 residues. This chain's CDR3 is CASSDYGTSGNEQYF. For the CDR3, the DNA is TGTGCCAGCAGTGATTACGGGACTAGCGGGAACGAGCAGTACTTC.

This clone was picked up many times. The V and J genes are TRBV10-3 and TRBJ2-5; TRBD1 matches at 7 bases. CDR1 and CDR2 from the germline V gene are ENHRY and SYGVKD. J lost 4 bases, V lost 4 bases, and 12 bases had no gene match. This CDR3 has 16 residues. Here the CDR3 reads CAISGETGNWRETQYF. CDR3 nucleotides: TGTGCCATCAGTGGAGAGACAGGGAACTGGAGAGAGACCCAGTACTTC.

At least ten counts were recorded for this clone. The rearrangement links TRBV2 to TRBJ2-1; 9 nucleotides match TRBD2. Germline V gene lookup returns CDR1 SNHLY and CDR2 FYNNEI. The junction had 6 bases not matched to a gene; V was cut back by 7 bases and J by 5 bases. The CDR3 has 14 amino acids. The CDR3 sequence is CASKGLAYDNEQFF. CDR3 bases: TGTGCCAGCAAAGGACTAGCGTATGACAATGAGCAGTTCTTC.

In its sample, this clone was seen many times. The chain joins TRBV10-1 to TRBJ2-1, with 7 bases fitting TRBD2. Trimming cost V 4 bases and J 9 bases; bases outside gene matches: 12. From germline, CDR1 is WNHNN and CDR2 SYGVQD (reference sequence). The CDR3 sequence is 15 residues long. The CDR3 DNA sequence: TGCGCCAGCAGTGTGAAGCGGGAACCTCGGGGTGAGCAGTTCTTC. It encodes CASSVKREPRGEQFF.

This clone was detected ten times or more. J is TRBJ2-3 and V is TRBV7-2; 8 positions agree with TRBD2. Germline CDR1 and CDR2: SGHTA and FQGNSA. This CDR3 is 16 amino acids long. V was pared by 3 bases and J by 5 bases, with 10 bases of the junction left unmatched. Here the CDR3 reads CASSFSAGEGLDTQYF. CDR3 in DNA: TGTGCCAGCAGCTTTTCAGCGGGAGAGGGATTAGATACGCAGTATTTT.

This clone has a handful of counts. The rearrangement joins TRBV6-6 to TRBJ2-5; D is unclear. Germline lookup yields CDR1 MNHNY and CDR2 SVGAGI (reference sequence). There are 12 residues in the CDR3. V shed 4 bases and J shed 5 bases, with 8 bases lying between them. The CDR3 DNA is TGTGCCAGCAGTTCCCTCCCTGAGACCCAGTACTTC. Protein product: CASSSLPETQYF.

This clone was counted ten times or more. Written as DNA, the CDR3 is TGTGCCAGCAGCCCAATAAGACAGGGGGCGCAGGGAGATACGCAGTATTTT. As protein: CASSPIRQGAQGDTQYF. The gene calls are TRBV7-9 and TRBJ2-3; 10 bases fit TRBD1. Looked up from germline, CDR1 is SEHNR and CDR2 is FQNEAQ (reference sequence). The V gene end was trimmed by 5 bases and the J gene end by 5 bases; junction bases not matched to a gene: 13. This CDR3 comprises 17 residues.